This TCR beta chain originates from a study of blood T cell repertoires in COVID-19. Overall study: Acute and convalescent COVID-19 specimens originated in the United States, Italy and Spain. T cells, B-cell-depleted T cells, or PBMCs supplied cDNA or gDNA.

Authors' analysis steps: Estimation of nucleated cell counts was performed using reference gene primer amplification. TCRdb's table, derived via immunoSEQ multiplex PCR, lists solely in-frame clones and lacks some. D and trimming were read from the DNA, whereas the V and J calls and clone size are those reported in that table. The sample includes roughly 13,000 clones, 83% seen only once; the top ten take about 18%. Germline CDR1 reads SGHDT; CDR2 reads YYEEEE. The CDR3 has 14 residues. V lost 2 bases and J 9 bases, leaving 17 bases between the germline ends. The specimen was peripheral blood. The receptor was derived from a man aged 35-49 years with active or convalescent COVID-19. The rearrangement joins TRBV5-6 to TRBJ2-5, with D possibly TRBD1 on 6 matching bases. The CDR3 sequence is CASSFRQDLGAQYF. The CDR3 DNA sequence: TGTGCCAGCAGCTTCCGACAGGATCTTGGGGCCCAGTACTTC.